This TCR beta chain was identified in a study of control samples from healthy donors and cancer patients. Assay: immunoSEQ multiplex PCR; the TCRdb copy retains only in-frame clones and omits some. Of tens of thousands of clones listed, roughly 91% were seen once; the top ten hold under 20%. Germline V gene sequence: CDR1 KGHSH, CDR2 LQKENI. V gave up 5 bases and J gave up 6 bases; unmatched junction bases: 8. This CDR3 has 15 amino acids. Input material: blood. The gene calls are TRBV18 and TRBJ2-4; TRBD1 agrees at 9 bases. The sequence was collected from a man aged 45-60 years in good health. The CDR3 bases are TGTGCCAGCTCAACGGGACAGGGATGGGGAAACATTCAGTACTTC. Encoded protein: CASSTGQGWGNIQYF. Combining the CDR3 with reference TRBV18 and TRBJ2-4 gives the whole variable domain NAGVMQNPRHLVRRRGQEARLRCSPMKGHSHVYWYRQLPEEGLKFMVYLQKENIIDESGMPKERFSAEFPKEGPSILRIQQVVRGDSAAYFCASSTGQGWGNIQYFGAGTRLSVL.